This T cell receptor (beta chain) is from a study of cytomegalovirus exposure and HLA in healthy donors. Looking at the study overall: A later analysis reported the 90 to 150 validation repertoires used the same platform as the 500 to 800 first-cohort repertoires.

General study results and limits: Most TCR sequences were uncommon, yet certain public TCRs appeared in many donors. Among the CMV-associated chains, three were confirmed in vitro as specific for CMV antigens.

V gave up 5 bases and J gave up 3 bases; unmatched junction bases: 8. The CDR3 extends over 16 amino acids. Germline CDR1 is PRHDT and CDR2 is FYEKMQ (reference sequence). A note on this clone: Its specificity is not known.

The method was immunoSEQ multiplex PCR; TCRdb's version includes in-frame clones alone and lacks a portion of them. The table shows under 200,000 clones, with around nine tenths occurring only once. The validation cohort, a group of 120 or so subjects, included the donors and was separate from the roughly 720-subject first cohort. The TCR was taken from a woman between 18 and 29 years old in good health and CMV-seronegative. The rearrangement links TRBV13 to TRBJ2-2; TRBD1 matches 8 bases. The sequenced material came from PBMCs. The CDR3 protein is CASSATGQGYTGELFF. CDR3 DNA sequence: TGTGCCAGCAGCGCGACAGGACAGGGTTACACCGGGGAGCTGTTTTTT.